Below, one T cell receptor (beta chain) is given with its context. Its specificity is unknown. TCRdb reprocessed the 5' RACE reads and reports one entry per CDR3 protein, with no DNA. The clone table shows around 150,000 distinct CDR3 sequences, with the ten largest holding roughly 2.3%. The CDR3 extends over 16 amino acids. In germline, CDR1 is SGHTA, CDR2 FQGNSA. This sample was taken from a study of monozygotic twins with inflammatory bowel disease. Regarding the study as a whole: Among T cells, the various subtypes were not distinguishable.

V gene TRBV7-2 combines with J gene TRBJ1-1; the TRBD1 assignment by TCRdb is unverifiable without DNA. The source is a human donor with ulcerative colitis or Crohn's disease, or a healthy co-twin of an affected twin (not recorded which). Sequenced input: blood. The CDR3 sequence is CASSLQSRTGDAEAFF. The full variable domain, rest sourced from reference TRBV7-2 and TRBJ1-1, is GAGVSQSPSNKVTEKGKDVELRCDPISGHTALYWYRQSLGQGLEFLIYFQGNSAPDKSGLPSDRFSAERTGGSVSTLTIQRTQQEDSAVYLCASSLQSRTGDAEAFFGQGTRLTVV.